This T cell receptor beta chain was retrieved from a study of T cell changes during pregnancy in multiple sclerosis. The V segment lost 5 bases and the J segment 5 bases; nucleotides outside the gene matches: 5. Germline CDR1 LNHDA, CDR2 SQIVND (reference sequence). CDR3 size: 13 residues. Some clones are missing from TCRdb's copy, which holds only in-frame ones; the method was immunoSEQ multiplex PCR. This sample has under 85,000 clones; 85% to 95% occur once, and the top ten carry roughly 0.21%. The input for sequencing was CD4+ T cells from peripheral blood mononuclear cells, taken before pregnancy. The origin of this receptor is a female donor with multiple sclerosis, enrolled in a pregnancy study. The chain links TRBV19 to TRBJ1-2; 7 nucleotides align to TRBD1. This chain's CDR3 is CASSPRDSYGYTF. The CDR3 DNA is TGTGCCAGTAGTCCCCGGGACAGTTATGGCTACACCTTC.